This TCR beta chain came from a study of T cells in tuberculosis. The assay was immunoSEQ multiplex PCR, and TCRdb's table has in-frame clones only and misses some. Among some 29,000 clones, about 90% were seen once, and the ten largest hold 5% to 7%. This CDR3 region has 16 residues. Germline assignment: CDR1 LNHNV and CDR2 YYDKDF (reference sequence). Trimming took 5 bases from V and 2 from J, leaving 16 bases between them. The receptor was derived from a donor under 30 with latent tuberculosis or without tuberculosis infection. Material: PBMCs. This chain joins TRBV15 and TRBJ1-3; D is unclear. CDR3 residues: CATSGSQERPGNTIYF. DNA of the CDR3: TGTGCCACCAGCGGATCTCAGGAACGACCTGGAAACACCATATATTTT.